These 31 T cell receptor beta chains were all obtained from the same sample, sequenced in a study of blood T cell repertoires in COVID-19. Clones were sequenced by immunoSEQ multiplex PCR, and TCRdb holds only the in-frame ones, with some missing. Of around 88,000 clones in the sample, more than 65% were seen once. Input material: peripheral blood. These receptors were taken from a woman older than 75 with acute or convalescent COVID-19.

The chain carries TRBV27 and TRBJ1-1, with D possibly matching TRBD1 (6 bases). The germline V gene has CDR1 MNHEY and CDR2 SMNVEV (reference sequence). Trimming left V 2 bases short and J 2 bases short, with 9 bases between. CDR3 length equals 14 residues. This CDR3 reads CASSLMDSNTEAFF. As DNA, the CDR3 is TGTGCCAGCAGTTTAATGGACAGCAACACTGAAGCTTTCTTT.

This clone was detected only a few times. V and J are TRBV18 and TRBJ1-2; 10 bases align to TRBD1. V was pared by 4 bases and J by 8 bases, with 7 bases of the junction left unmatched. Germline CDR1 KGHSH, CDR2 LQKENI. The length of the CDR3 is 14 residues. CDR3 DNA sequence: TGTGCCAGCTCACACCCCGGGACAGGGGCCGGCTACACCTTC. Its protein product is CASSHPGTGAGYTF.

The V gene is TRBV28, the J gene TRBJ2-7, with TRBD1 as a possible D gene (5 bases). Trimming took 6 bases from V and 2 from J, leaving 11 bases between them. The CDR3 totals 13 residues. Germline V CDR1 and CDR2: MDHEN, SYDVKM. DNA of the CDR3: TGTGCCAGCAGGCAAGACAGTGCCTACGAGCAGTACTTC. Encoded protein: CASRQDSAYEQYF.

Written as DNA, the CDR3 is TGCAGCGTTGAGCGGGGCACAGATACGCAGTATTTT. Its protein product is CSVERGTDTQYF. The chain recombines TRBV29-1 with TRBJ2-3; D may be TRBD2 (5 bases). Trimming removed 3 bases from V and 1 base from J, with 5 bases in between. Germline values: CDR1 SQVTM, CDR2 ANQGSEA. The CDR3 length is 12 residues.

The J gene is TRBJ1-3, the V gene TRBV6-5; D not certain. The germline V gene encodes CDR1 MNHEY and CDR2 SVGAGI. Trimming shortened V by 8 bases and J by 0 bases, and 11 bases separated the two germline ends. The CDR3 has 14 residues. This CDR3 is CASPAPLSGNTIYF. CDR3 coding DNA: TGTGCCAGCCCCGCGCCGCTCTCTGGAAACACCATATATTTT.

The rearrangement joins TRBV5-1 to TRBJ2-5; TRBD1 agrees at 12 bases. This CDR3 has 14 residues. Trimming took 3 bases from V and 5 from J; bases not matched to a gene: 2. In germline, CDR1 is SGHRS, CDR2 YFSETQ. The CDR3 coding sequence is TGCGCCAGCAGCTCGGGACAGGGGGCGGAGACCCAGTACTTC. Protein product: CASSSGQGAETQYF.

The genes are TRBV14 and TRBJ1-2, with 8 bases that match TRBD1. The J segment lost 8 bases and the V segment lost 4 bases, leaving 9 bases of the junction unmatched. Germline-derived CDR1 and CDR2 are SGHDN and FVKESK. The CDR3 has 14 amino acids. CDR3 amino acids: CASSLSGGAMGYTF. The CDR3 DNA follows: TGTGCCAGCAGCCTCTCAGGGGGCGCAATGGGCTACACCTTC.

The V and J genes are TRBV28 and TRBJ2-7; 9 bases line up with TRBD1. The CDR3 has 13 residues. J was trimmed by 5 bases and V by 6 bases; bases with no gene match: 5. CDR1 is MDHEN and CDR2 is SYDVKM in the germline V gene. CDR3 protein: CASSPGQGHEQYF. In nucleotides, the CDR3 is TGTGCCAGCAGCCCGGGACAGGGCCACGAGCAGTACTTC. Based on the CDR3 plus reference TRBV28 and TRBJ2-7, the full variable domain is DVKVTQSSRYLVKRTGEKVFLECVQDMDHENMFWYRQDPGLGLRLIYFSYDVKMKEKGDIPEGYSVSREKKERFSLILESASTNQTSMYLCASSPGQGHEQYFGPGTRLTVT.

This chain connects TRBV3-1 (or the pseudogene TRBV3-2) to TRBJ2-1; 11 bases are a match to TRBD2. CDR1 is LGHDT and CDR2 is YNNKEL in the germline V gene (reference sequence). This CDR3 is built from 17 residues. Trimming took 2 bases from V and 6 from J; bases not matched to a gene: 9. Written as DNA, the CDR3 is TGTGCCAGCAGCCAACGGATCTTAGCGGGGGGGCGCAATGAGCAGTTCTTC. This codes for CASSQRILAGGRNEQFF.

This sequence joins TRBV5-1 and TRBJ1-1; 8 positions match TRBD1. V dropped 2 bases and J dropped 2; count of bases not matched to a gene: 2. Germline CDR1 SGHRS, CDR2 YFSETQ. The CDR3 is made up of 14 amino acids. CDR3 nucleotides: TGCGCCAGCAGCTTTCAGGGGGCAAACACTGAAGCTTTCTTT. Its translation: CASSFQGANTEAFF.

This clone was recorded only once. V is TRBV19 and J is TRBJ1-2; TRBD1 aligns across 8 bases. CDR1 is LNHDA, CDR2 SQIVND, per germline (reference sequence). The CDR3 is made up of 17 amino acids. V trimming: 3 bases; J trimming: 8 bases; junction bases outside the gene matches: 17. The CDR3 loop reads CASSMGPGQGRRKGYTF. For the CDR3, the DNA is TGTGCCAGTAGTATGGGTCCAGGACAGGGACGTCGAAAGGGCTACACCTTC.

The V gene is TRBV4-1, the J gene TRBJ1-2, with D unclear. CDR1 and CDR2 (germline): MGHRA, YSYEKL. Trimming pared 1 base from V and 3 bases from J, leaving 3 bases between. The CDR3 is made up of 12 amino acids. CDR3 in amino acids: CASSQADYGYTF. The CDR3 coding sequence is TGCGCCAGCAGCCAAGCGGACTATGGCTACACCTTC.

J is TRBJ1-2 and V is TRBV19; 7 positions match TRBD1. J gave up 8 bases and V 6 bases, and 9 bases lay outside the gene matches. Germline CDR1 is LNHDA and CDR2 is SQIVND (reference sequence). The CDR3 runs to 13 residues. The CDR3 protein is CASSLDRVGGYTF. DNA of the CDR3: TGTGCCAGTAGCCTCGACAGGGTGGGGGGCTACACCTTC.

This clone showed up just a few times. The J gene is TRBJ2-7, the V gene TRBV28; D may be TRBD1 (5 bases). Trimming took off 4 bases at V and 6 bases at J, with 10 bases between the two ends. The CDR3 has 12 amino acids. Germline assignment: CDR1 MDHEN and CDR2 SYDVKM. DNA of the CDR3: TGTGCCAGCAGTTCCAGGGTAGGCGAGCAGTACTTC. Translation gives CASSSRVGEQYF.

V usage is TRBV18 and J usage is TRBJ1-2; no definite D call. Germline V gene lookup returns CDR1 KGHSH and CDR2 LQKENI. The CDR3 is 13 amino acids. Trimming stripped 0 bases from V and 8 bases from J, with 10 bases between. The CDR3 region is CASSPPNTAGYTF. The CDR3 DNA reads as TGTGCCAGCTCACCACCGAACACCGCCGGCTACACCTTC.

The rearrangement links TRBV5-1 to TRBJ2-6; D possibly corresponds to TRBD2 (6 bases). The CDR3 contains 17 residues. Germline-derived CDR1 and CDR2 are SGHRS and YFSETQ. The V and J ends lost 4 bases and 0 bases respectively, with 14 bases between them. The CDR3 here is CASSATGSHSGANVLTF. CDR3 DNA sequence: TGCGCCAGCAGCGCTACCGGGAGCCACTCTGGGGCCAACGTCCTGACTTTC. Complete variable domain (other parts from reference TRBV5-1 and TRBJ2-6): KAGVTQTPRYLIKTRGQQVTLSCSPISGHRSVSWYQQTPGQGLQFLFEYFSETQRNKGNFPGRFSGRQFSNSRSEMNVSTLELGDSALYLCASSATGSHSGANVLTFGAGSRLTVL.

In nucleotides, the CDR3 is TGTGCCAGCAGCTCTTATGCCCTCAGACAGGGGTCGAACACTGAAGCTTTCTTT. Protein sequence: CASSSYALRQGSNTEAFF. J is TRBJ1-1 and V is TRBV7-8; 8 nucleotides agree with TRBD1. V lost 4 bases and J lost 1; bases outside the gene matches: 14. The CDR3 runs to 18 residues. The germline CDR1 and CDR2 sequences are SGHVS and FQNEAQ.

The chain carries TRBV9 and TRBJ1-3; TRBD1 matches 8 bases. Trimming at V came to 2 bases and at J to 0 bases, leaving 10 bases not matched to a gene. The germline gives CDR1 SGDLS, CDR2 YYNGEE. This CDR3 is built from 18 residues. The CDR3 coding sequence is TGTGCCAGCAGCGTGACCGGGACAGGTGGTATCTCTGGAAACACCATATATTTT. Amino acid sequence: CASSVTGTGGISGNTIYF.

The rearrangement joins TRBV6-5 to TRBJ1-2; 9 bases are shared with TRBD1. The CDR3 sequence is 13 residues long. After removal of 10 bases from V and 2 bases from J, the junction contained 5 bases not matched to a gene. CDR1 and CDR2 (germline): MNHEY, SVGAGI. Written as DNA, the CDR3 is TGTGCCACCCTAGGACAGGGGAACTATGGCTACACCTTC. Amino acid sequence: CATLGQGNYGYTF.

This clone came up once. The chain joins TRBV5-1 to TRBJ2-1, with TRBD1 as a possible D gene (6 bases). Germline values: CDR1 SGHRS, CDR2 YFSETQ. With 0 bases removed from V and 4 bases from J, the gap between germline ends came to 11 bases. This CDR3 comprises 15 residues. The CDR3, as DNA: TGCGCCAGCAGCTTGGGGCCAGGGGAGTACAATGAGCAGTTCTTC. It encodes CASSLGPGEYNEQFF.

The chain combines TRBV28 with TRBJ2-6, with 8 nucleotides matching TRBD1. In germline, CDR1 is MDHEN, CDR2 SYDVKM. CDR3 length equals 19 residues. J gave up 1 base and V 6 bases, and 14 bases lay outside the gene matches. CDR3: CASRTEIGTGPSGANVLTF. Here the CDR3 DNA reads TGTGCCAGCAGAACAGAGATCGGGACAGGACCTTCTGGGGCCAACGTCCTGACTTTC.

V gene TRBV7-2 combines with J gene TRBJ1-6; unclear D gene. V was cut by 5 bases and J by 6 bases, with 17 bases left in between. Germline V gives CDR1 SGHTA, CDR2 FQGNSA. The CDR3 consists of 16 residues. CDR3 region: CASSLWGGSVNSPLHF. CDR3 DNA sequence: TGTGCCAGCAGCCTCTGGGGAGGGAGCGTTAATTCACCCCTCCACTTT.

The CDR3 nucleotides are TGTGCCAGCCCGGGACTAGCACCGGGGACCCAGTACTTC. Amino acid sequence: CASPGLAPGTQYF. The chain carries TRBV2 and TRBJ2-5; 9 bases line up with TRBD2. The CDR3 totals 13 residues. Trimming at V came to 8 bases and at J to 7 bases, leaving 8 bases not matched to a gene. The germline V gene has CDR1 SNHLY and CDR2 FYNNEI.

This clone was detected only once. The J gene is TRBJ1-2, the V gene TRBV6-5, with D unclear. CDR1 and CDR2 from the germline V gene are MNHEY and SVGAGI. This CDR3 has 14 amino acids. V gave up 5 bases and J gave up 8 bases, with 18 bases separating them. CDR3 loop: CASSRPGLGEGYTF. The DNA for the CDR3 is TGTGCCAGCAGTCGACCAGGTTTGGGTGAAGGCTACACCTTC.

The J gene is TRBJ1-4, the V gene TRBV7-8; TRBD1 matches 7 bases. CDR1 and CDR2 from the germline V gene are SGHVS and FQNEAQ. CDR3 size: 15 residues. The ends lost 5 bases at V and 5 bases at J; junction bases unmatched: 8. The CDR3 spells CASSNRDRPNEKLFF. Written as DNA, the CDR3 is TGTGCCAGCAGCAACCGGGACAGACCAAATGAAAAACTGTTTTTT.

This chain uses TRBV5-4 with TRBJ1-5; D not resolved. From germline, CDR1 is SGHNT and CDR2 YYREEE (reference sequence). With 5 bases removed from V and 5 bases from J, the gap between germline ends came to 11 bases. CDR3 length equals 13 residues. The CDR3 DNA sequence: TGTGCCAGCAGTTCGAGCCCTTATCAGCCCCAGCATTTT. This encodes CASSSSPYQPQHF.

This clone was detected a few times. The gene calls are TRBV27 and TRBJ1-4; TRBD1 matches 11 bases. The germline V gene encodes CDR1 MNHEY and CDR2 SMNVEV (reference sequence). The CDR3 has 14 amino acids. V dropped 5 bases and J dropped 12; count of bases not matched to a gene: 8. The CDR3 reads CASSIRTGGEELFF. CDR3 nucleotide sequence: TGTGCCAGCAGTATACGGACAGGGGGCGAGGAACTGTTTTTT. Full variable domain (remainder filled in from reference TRBV27 and TRBJ1-4): EAQVTQNPRYLITVTGKKLTVTCSQNMNHEYMSWYRQDPGLGLRQIYYSMNVEVTDKGDVPEGYKVSRKEKRNFPLILESPSPNQTSLYFCASSIRTGGEELFFGSGTQLSVL.

The chain joins TRBV4-3 to TRBJ1-1; D uncertain. Trimming left V 0 bases short and J 3 bases short, with 14 bases between. CDR1 and CDR2 (germline): LGHNA, YSLEER. This CDR3 region has 16 residues. CDR3 sequence: CASSQEANLPYTEAFF. For the CDR3, the DNA is TGCGCCAGCAGCCAAGAAGCTAACCTTCCCTACACTGAAGCTTTCTTT.

The J gene is TRBJ1-3, the V gene TRBV2, with 9 bases that match TRBD1. V was clipped by 8 bases and J by 7 bases; unmatched bases: 3. Germline values: CDR1 SNHLY, CDR2 FYNNEI. The CDR3 contains 12 residues. CDR3 loop: CASGTGSNTIYF. The CDR3 DNA follows: TGTGCCAGCGGGACAGGGAGTAACACCATATATTTT.

The chain links TRBV9 to TRBJ2-7; TRBD1 agrees at 9 bases. CDR1 SGDLS and CDR2 YYNGEE come from the germline V gene. V shed 3 bases and J 4 bases; nucleotides not matched to a gene: 11. The CDR3 is 16 residues long. The CDR3 loop reads CASSGTGGFGRYEQYF. The CDR3 bases are TGTGCCAGCAGCGGAACAGGGGGCTTCGGGAGATACGAGCAGTACTTC. The full variable domain, its missing parts supplied by reference TRBV9 and TRBJ2-7, is DSGVTQTPKHLITATGQRVTLRCSPRSGDLSVYWYQQSLDQGLQFLIQYYNGEERAKGNILERFSAQQFPDLHSELNLSSLELGDSALYFCASSGTGGFGRYEQYFGPGTRLTVT.

The chain carries TRBV3-1 (or the pseudogene TRBV3-2) and TRBJ1-3; 8 nucleotides match TRBD1. The CDR3 consists of 17 residues. Germline CDR1 reads LGHDT; CDR2 reads YNNKEL (reference sequence). Trimming took 0 bases from V and 4 from J; bases not matched to a gene: 8. CDR3 sequence: CASSQDGTGGGGNTIYF. CDR3 in DNA: TGTGCCAGCAGCCAAGATGGGACAGGCGGTGGAGGAAACACCATATATTTT.